This T cell receptor (beta chain) was captured by sequencing in a study of blood T cell repertoires in COVID-19. The CDR3 sequence is 15 residues long. The ends were cut back, 1 base at V and 4 bases at J, with 14 bases in the middle. Germline V CDR1 and CDR2: LGHNA, YSLEER. Some clones are missing from TCRdb's copy, which holds only in-frame ones; the method was immunoSEQ multiplex PCR. Of roughly 250,000 clones listed, around 90% are singletons. This TCR derives from a woman aged 50 to 65 who had recovered from COVID-19. This chain uses TRBV4-3 with TRBJ2-7; D perhaps matches TRBD2 (6 bases). Sequenced: PBMCs or T cells enriched from blood (not recorded which). This CDR3 is CASSQVGGPLYEQYF. The CDR3 region has the DNA TGCGCCAGCAGCCAAGTGGGGGGACCCCTTTACGAGCAGTACTTC.